This record looks at one T cell receptor (beta chain) sequence and its context. Only a few counts were recorded for this clonotype. No cognate antigen has been identified for it. Base qualities are not provided; no much larger clone lies one nucleotide away. Only healthy Caucasian donors were included. The twin cohort consisted of three pairs of female monozygotic twins, all aged roughly 18 to 29 years. CD4+ and CD8+ T cell populations were isolated with positive isolation kits from Invitrogen. This sample is drawn from a study of identical twins (dated by TCRdb to about 2016). Concerning the study at large: TCR alpha and beta repertoires from monozygotic twins, unrelated adults of various ages and cord blood were deep-sequenced to test whether fetal clonotypes persist. To rule out contamination, the twin experiments were replicated at different times with different library preparation protocols.

Measured from the cysteine to the phenylalanine, the CDR3 is 14 residues long. Only the CDR3 DNA stays, 42 bases, in frame from base 1. Looking up the germline V gene (reference sequence) yields CDR1 DFQATT and CDR2 SNEGSKA. Deletion took 3 bases off V and 2 bases off J, with a span of 11 bases between the germline ends. Libraries came from 5' RACE. Instrument on record: Illumina HiSeq 2000. Template switching introduced a universal primer binding site; the final cDNA contained a unique molecular identifier, enabling accurate counting of TCR cDNA molecules. First-strand cDNA for TCR alpha and beta chains was synthesized from specific primers in the conserved constant-segment region. To control for contamination, every cDNA library was double barcoded, receiving both a SMART-Mk sample barcode and Illumina barcodes. TruSeq adapter sequences along with Illumina sample barcodes were introduced in two successive PCR steps. TCR alpha and beta cDNA libraries were sequenced on the Illumina HiSeq platform with custom primers. In the paper's pipeline: MiGEC was used to process raw reads and extract unique molecular identifiers, and MiXCR was used to find CDR3 positions. For each individual, recombination models were inferred using an EM algorithm with the repgenHMM and IGoR tools. The tcR package in R was used for shared clonotype analysis, with sharing normalized by the product of cloneset sizes. Out-of-frame nonproductive sequences were analyzed to study raw recombination free of thymic and clonal selection effects. TCRdb handled the public reads itself, with Q25 trimming in fastp and clone calling in MiXCR, and kept productive beta chains. Here each entry gathers all rows of one CDR3 protein and keeps the most common genes and DNA. TCRdb assigned the V and J calls; the authors' analysis was not used. This sample holds hundreds of thousands of distinct CDR3 sequences; 10% to 15% were observed only once. Jointly, the top ten make up 7.2% of the sample.

Summary of the overall study and its limitations: Because the same donors could not be followed over many years, the conclusions relied on cross-sectional statistical analysis. Recombination models systematically underestimated out-of-frame TCR alpha sharing in monozygotic twins but agreed with sharing between unrelated individuals. Fewer insertions were carried by abundant cord blood beta clonotypes; a weaker similar trend was observed in young adult naive repertoires, while no such trend was observed in memory repertoires. Compared with coincidental sharing between unrelated individuals, out-of-frame TCR alpha sequences shared between twins had an excess of sequences with low generation probability. A weaker excess of twin sharing was found in beta out-of-frame sequences because the signal-to-noise ratio was lowered by fewer shared sequences. Invariant T cells such as MAIT and iNKT could partly confound zero-insertion analyses, though diverse VJ usage argued against this for most clonotypes.

These data also formed part of another study, on yellow fever vaccine responses in identical twins. That second report states: According to the authors, the vaccine-induced T cell response in identical twins seemed to be partly convergent and partly specific to each individual. The study precisely tracked vaccine-responding T cell clones in identical twins.

The source material was CD8+ T cells sorted from blood. The clonotype originates from a woman younger than 35 in good health. The receptor chain draws on TRBV20-1 and TRBJ1-5; the D gene cannot be named for sure. The nucleotide sequence is given as TGCAGTGCTAGGCGGGATATCGGCAATCAGCCCCAGCATTTT. Its translation reads: CSARRDIGNQPQHF.